This TCR beta chain was identified during a study of cytomegalovirus exposure and HLA in healthy donors. Looking at the study overall: Early released data comprised around 79 million unique TCRs from HLA-typed donors. Of around 400 genotyped donors, 80% to 85% grouped in the Caucasian-associated ancestry cluster. General study findings and limits: Some V segments (TRBV6-2 and TRBV6-3 among them) were excluded as indistinguishable. Apparent HLA restriction characterized most CMV-associated TCR beta chains in a later analysis.

This clone was picked up a small number of times. Its antigen is unidentified. The ends lost 0 bases at V and 9 bases at J; junction bases unmatched: 2. Germline lookup yields CDR1 SGHNT and CDR2 YYREEE (reference sequence). The CDR3 totals 13 residues. A multiplex PCR was run with 60 Vbeta primers and 13 Jbeta primers. TCRdb keeps only in-frame clones here, not all; method: immunoSEQ multiplex PCR. Of 90,000 to 150,000 clones listed, 60% to 85% are singletons. The rearrangement links TRBV5-4 to TRBJ2-1; 8 nucleotides line up with TRBD2. The clonotype comes from a female donor in good health and CMV-seronegative. Sequenced material: PBMCs. The CDR3, as DNA: TGTGCCAGCAGCTTGGCGGGGGGGACTGAGCAGTTCTTC. It translates to CASSLAGGTEQFF.